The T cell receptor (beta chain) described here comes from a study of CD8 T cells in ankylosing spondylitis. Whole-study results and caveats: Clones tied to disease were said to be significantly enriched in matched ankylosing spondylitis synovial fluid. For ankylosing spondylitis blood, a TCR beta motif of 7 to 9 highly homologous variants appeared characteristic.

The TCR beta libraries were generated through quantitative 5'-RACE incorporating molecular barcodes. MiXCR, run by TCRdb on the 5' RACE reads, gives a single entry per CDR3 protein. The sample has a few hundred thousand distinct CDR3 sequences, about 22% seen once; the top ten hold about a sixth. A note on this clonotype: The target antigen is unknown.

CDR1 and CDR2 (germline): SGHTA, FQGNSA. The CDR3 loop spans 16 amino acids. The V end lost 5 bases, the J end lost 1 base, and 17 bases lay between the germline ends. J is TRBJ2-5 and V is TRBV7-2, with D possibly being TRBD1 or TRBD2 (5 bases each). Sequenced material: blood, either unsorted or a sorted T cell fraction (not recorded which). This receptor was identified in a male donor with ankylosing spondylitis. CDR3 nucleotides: TGTGCCAGCAGCCCGAGGGCTAGTGGGGGCCAAGAGACCCAGTACTTC. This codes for CASSPRASGGQETQYF. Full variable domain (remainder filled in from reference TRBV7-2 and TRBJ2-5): GAGVSQSPSNKVTEKGKDVELRCDPISGHTALYWYRQSLGQGLEFLIYFQGNSAPDKSGLPSDRFSAERTGGSVSTLTIQRTQQEDSAVYLCASSPRASGGQETQYFGPGTRLLVL.